The next 9 T cell receptor beta chains were all read from a single sample in a study of shared clonotypes between healthy human individuals. Sequencing used immunoSEQ multiplex PCR; TCRdb keeps in-frame clones, though not all of them. The table shows approximately 2.3 million clones, with roughly 93% occurring only once. The sample comprised naive CD4+ T cells from PBMCs. This sample's subset: CD45RA+ positively selected. Receptors were obtained from a man aged 18 to 30 in good health. Some clones in this sample may be carry-over from other donors' samples.

V and J are TRBV9 and TRBJ1-2; D remains unclear. CDR3 size: 14 residues. The germline gives CDR1 SGDLS, CDR2 YYNGEE. V lost 3 bases and J lost 6, with 15 bases in between. The CDR3 DNA follows: TGTGCCAGCAGCGCCACCCTGGGTGGCGATGGCTACACCTTC. Amino acid sequence: CASSATLGGDGYTF. Full variable domain (rest looked up from reference TRBV9 and TRBJ1-2): DSGVTQTPKHLITATGQRVTLRCSPRSGDLSVYWYQQSLDQGLQFLIQYYNGEERAKGNILERFSAQQFPDLHSELNLSSLELGDSALYFCASSATLGGDGYTFGSGTRLTVV.

This clone was seen once. The chain has TRBV9 and TRBJ1-2; D remains unclear. There are 15 residues in the CDR3. V lost 0 bases to trimming and J lost 7 bases, with 16 bases between them. CDR1 and CDR2 from the germline V gene are SGDLS and YYNGEE. The CDR3 nucleotides are TGTGCCAGCAGCGTAGAATGGGAAATTTCGTCTGGCTACACCTTC. Its protein product is CASSVEWEISSGYTF.

The V call is TRBV10-3, the J call TRBJ2-7; TRBD2 agrees at 8 bases. The CDR3 runs 15 residues. The trim removed 4 bases at V and 7 bases at J, leaving 12 bases unmatched. Germline CDR1 and CDR2: ENHRY and SYGVKD. The CDR3 DNA follows: TGTGCCATCAGTGCCCGGGAGGGGTACCAAAGTGAGCAGTACTTC. This encodes CAISAREGYQSEQYF.

The V call is TRBV7-3, the J call TRBJ2-2; 9 nucleotides agree with TRBD2. V lost 5 bases and J lost 5; bases outside the gene matches: 6. The CDR3 loop spans 15 amino acids. Germline CDR1 is SGHTA and CDR2 is FQGTGA. In nucleotides, the CDR3 is TGTGCCAGCAGCCCACCCCTAGCGGGGACCGGGGAGCTGTTTTTT. Its translation is CASSPPLAGTGELFF.

The rearrangement joins TRBV2 to TRBJ1-2; TRBD1 matches 10 bases. From germline, CDR1 is SNHLY and CDR2 FYNNEI. The CDR3 extends over 15 amino acids. The V and J ends lost 0 bases and 4 bases, in that order; junction bases with no gene match: 2. CDR3 coding DNA: TGTGCCAGCAGTGAAGCGGGACAGGGGCGCTATGGCTACACCTTC. It specifies CASSEAGQGRYGYTF. Full variable domain (outside the CDR3, taken from reference TRBV2 and TRBJ1-2): EPEVTQTPSHQVTQMGQEVILRCVPISNHLYFYWYRQILGQKVEFLVSFYNNEISEKSEIFDDQFSVERPDGSNFTLKIRSTKLEDSAMYFCASSEAGQGRYGYTFGSGTRLTVV.

The chain combines TRBV30 with TRBJ2-1, with 7 bases identical to TRBD2. V lost 3 bases and J lost 3; bases outside the gene matches: 8. In germline, CDR1 is GTSNPN, CDR2 SVGIG (reference sequence). The CDR3 sequence is 15 residues long. CDR3 region: CAWSSSGRHYNEQFF. Written as DNA, the CDR3 is TGTGCCTGGAGCTCTAGCGGAAGGCACTACAATGAGCAGTTCTTC.

This chain links TRBV19 with TRBJ2-5; D ambiguous. V dropped 3 bases and J dropped 0 bases, with 11 bases sitting between them. CDR1 and CDR2 (germline): LNHDA, SQIVND (reference sequence). The CDR3 is 15 amino acids. The CDR3 region has the DNA TGTGCCAGTAGTATTAGAGGCGACTACCAAGAGACCCAGTACTTC. The encoded protein is CASSIRGDYQETQYF.

This sequence joins TRBV30 and TRBJ1-3; D remains ambiguous. With 5 bases removed from V and 4 bases from J, the gap between germline ends came to 12 bases. CDR3 size: 13 residues. Germline loops: CDR1 GTSNPN, CDR2 SVGIG (reference sequence). Here the CDR3 DNA reads TGTGCCTGGGTACGAGCAGTCGGAAACACCATATATTTT. Protein product: CAWVRAVGNTIYF.

The gene calls are TRBV28 and TRBJ2-7, with 7 bases fitting TRBD1. Germline V gene sequence: CDR1 MDHEN, CDR2 SYDVKM. The CDR3 has 11 amino acids. V dropped 9 bases and J dropped 5; count of bases not matched to a gene: 4. The CDR3 here is CASFDRDEQYF. In DNA, the CDR3 is TGTGCCAGTTTCGACAGGGACGAGCAGTACTTC. Combining the CDR3 with reference TRBV28 and TRBJ2-7 gives the whole variable domain DVKVTQSSRYLVKRTGEKVFLECVQDMDHENMFWYRQDPGLGLRLIYFSYDVKMKEKGDIPEGYSVSREKKERFSLILESASTNQTSMYLCASFDRDEQYFGPGTRLTVT.